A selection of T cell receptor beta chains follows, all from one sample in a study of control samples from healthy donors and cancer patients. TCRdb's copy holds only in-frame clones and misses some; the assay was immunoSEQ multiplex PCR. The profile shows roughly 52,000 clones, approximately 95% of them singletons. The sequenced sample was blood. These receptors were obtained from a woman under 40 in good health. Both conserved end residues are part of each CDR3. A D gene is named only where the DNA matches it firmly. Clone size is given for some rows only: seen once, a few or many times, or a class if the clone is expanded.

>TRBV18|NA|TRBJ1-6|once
CASSPGGSSYNSPLHF
TGTGCCAGCTCACCCGGAGGGAGCTCCTATAATTCACCCCTCCACTTT
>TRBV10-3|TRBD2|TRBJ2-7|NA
CAISGTGTAGGDEQYF
TGTGCCATCAGTGGGACCGGGACGGCGGGAGGGGACGAGCAGTACTTC
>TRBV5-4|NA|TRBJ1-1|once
CASSNERNTEAFF
TGTGCCAGCAGCAACGAAAGGAACACTGAAGCTTTCTTT
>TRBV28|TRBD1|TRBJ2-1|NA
CASSSLPGQVANEQFF
TGTGCCAGCAGCTCACTACCGGGACAGGTAGCGAATGAGCAGTTCTTC
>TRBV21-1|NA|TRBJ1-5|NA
CASSKGLGNQPQHF
TGTGCCAGCAGCAAGGGCCTGGGCAATCAGCCCCAGCATTTT
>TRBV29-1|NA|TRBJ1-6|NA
CSVLLSPLHF
TGCAGCGTTTTACTTTCACCCCTCCACTTT
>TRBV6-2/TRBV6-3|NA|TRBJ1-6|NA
CASSYGRNYNSPLHF
TGTGCCAGCAGTTATGGACGGAACTATAATTCACCCCTCCACTTT
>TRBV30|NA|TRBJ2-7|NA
CAWDKSSYEQYF
TGTGCCTGGGACAAAAGCTCCTACGAGCAGTACTTC
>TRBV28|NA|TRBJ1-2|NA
CASKLQISNYGYTF
TGTGCCAGCAAACTACAGATATCTAACTATGGCTACACCTTC
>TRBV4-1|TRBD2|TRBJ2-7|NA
CASSLPLLAGGSYEQYF
TGCGCCAGCAGCCTACCACTTCTAGCGGGAGGCTCCTACGAGCAGTACTTC
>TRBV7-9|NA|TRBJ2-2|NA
CASSLAGRGTGELFF
TGTGCCAGCAGCTTAGCGGGACGTGGCACCGGGGAGCTGTTTTTT
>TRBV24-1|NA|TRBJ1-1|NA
CVMNTEAFF
TGTGTCATGAACACTGAAGCTTTCTTT
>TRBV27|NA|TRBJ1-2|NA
CASSLSGSSFYGYTF
TGTGCCAGCAGTTTATCAGGGTCTTCTTTCTATGGCTACACCTTC
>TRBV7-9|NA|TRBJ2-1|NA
CASSLAREGGKSNEQFF
TGTGCCAGCAGCTTAGCGAGGGAGGGGGGGAAATCCAATGAGCAGTTCTTC
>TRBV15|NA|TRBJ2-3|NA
CATSRGTDTQYF
TGTGCCACCAGCAGAGGGACAGATACGCAGTATTTT
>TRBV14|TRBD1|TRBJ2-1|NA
CASSQTTGGSGNEQFF
TGTGCCAGCAGCCAAACAACAGGGGGTAGCGGCAATGAGCAGTTCTTC
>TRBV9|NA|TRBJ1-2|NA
CASSVELGDGYTF
TGTGCCAGCAGCGTAGAATTGGGGGATGGCTACACCTTC
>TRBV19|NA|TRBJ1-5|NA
CASSTYPRPQHF
TGTGCCAGTAGTACATATCCCCGGCCCCAGCATTTT
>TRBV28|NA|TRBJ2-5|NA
CASSLFLITPRETQYF
TGTGCCAGCAGTTTATTTCTTATTACCCCGCGAGAGACCCAGTACTTC
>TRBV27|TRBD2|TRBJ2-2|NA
CASSLQVAGGSTGELFF
TGTGCCAGCAGTTTACAAGTGGCGGGAGGAAGCACCGGGGAGCTGTTTTTT
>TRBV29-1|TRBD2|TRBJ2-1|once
CSVLSGKLAEQFF
TGCAGCGTTCTTAGCGGGAAGCTAGCTGAGCAGTTCTTC
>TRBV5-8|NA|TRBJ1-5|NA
CASSLHNQPQHF
TGTGCCAGCAGCTTGCACAATCAGCCCCAGCATTTT
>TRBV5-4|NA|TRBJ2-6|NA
CASSLGWDSGANVLTF
TGTGCCAGCAGCTTGGGATGGGACTCTGGGGCCAACGTCCTGACTTTC
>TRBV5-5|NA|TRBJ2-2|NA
CASSLRWGEAVTGELFF
TGTGCCAGCAGCCTCAGGTGGGGGGAGGCGGTCACCGGGGAGCTGTTTTTT
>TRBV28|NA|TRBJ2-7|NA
CASSLSGTGGYEQYF
TGTGCCAGCAGTTTAAGCGGGACAGGCGGCTACGAGCAGTACTTC
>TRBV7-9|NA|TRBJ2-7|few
CASSLQSSYEQYF
TGTGCCAGCAGCTTACAGAGCTCCTACGAGCAGTACTTC
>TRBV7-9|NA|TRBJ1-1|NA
CASSLKGGTEAFF
TGTGCCAGCAGCTTGAAGGGGGGCACTGAAGCTTTCTTT
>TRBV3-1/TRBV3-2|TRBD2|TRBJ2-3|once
CASSQESLAGWADTQYF
TGTGCCAGCAGCCAAGAATCGCTAGCGGGTTGGGCAGATACGCAGTATTTT
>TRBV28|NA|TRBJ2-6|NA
CASSPVGSLAANVLTF
TGTGCCAGCAGCCCCGTGGGTTCTCTGGCGGCCAACGTCCTGACTTTC
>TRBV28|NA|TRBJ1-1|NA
CASSLQGTVNTEAFF
TGTGCCAGCAGTCTACAAGGAACGGTGAACACTGAAGCTTTCTTT
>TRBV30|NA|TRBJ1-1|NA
CAWSVGQTAFF
TGTGCCTGGAGTGTCGGCCAGACGGCTTTCTTT
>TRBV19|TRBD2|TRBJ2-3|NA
CASSIGTSGRTDTQYF
TGTGCCAGTAGTATAGGTACCAGCGGGAGAACAGATACGCAGTATTTT
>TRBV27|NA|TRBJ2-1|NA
CASSLGQGIGYEQFF
TGTGCCAGCAGTTTAGGGCAGGGGATAGGCTATGAGCAGTTCTTC
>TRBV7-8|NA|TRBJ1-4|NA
CASSSTWTPDGEKLFF
TGTGCCAGCAGCTCGACTTGGACACCCGATGGAGAAAAACTGTTTTTT
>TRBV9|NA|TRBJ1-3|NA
CASSVDDFSSSGNTIYF
TGTGCCAGCAGCGTAGACGATTTCTCTTCCTCTGGAAACACCATATATTTT
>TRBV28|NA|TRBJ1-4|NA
CASSPGSRNEKLFF
TGTGCCAGCAGTCCCGGAAGTCGTAATGAAAAACTGTTTTTT
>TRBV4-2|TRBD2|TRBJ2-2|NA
CASSQPRGAGETGELFF
TGTGCCAGCAGCCAACCCAGGGGAGCGGGAGAAACCGGGGAGCTGTTTTTT
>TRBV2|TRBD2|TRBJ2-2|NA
CASRWTSGRFAGELFF
TGTGCCAGCAGATGGACTAGCGGGAGGTTCGCCGGGGAGCTGTTTTTT
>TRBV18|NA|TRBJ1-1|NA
CASSPLPGDTEAFF
TGTGCCAGCTCACCACTTCCAGGAGACACTGAAGCTTTCTTT
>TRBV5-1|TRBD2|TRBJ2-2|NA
CASSLAGAHTGELFF
TGCGCCAGCAGTCTAGCGGGAGCCCACACCGGGGAGCTGTTTTTT
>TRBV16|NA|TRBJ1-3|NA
CASSQQVSSGNTIYF
TGTGCCAGCAGCCAACAGGTCTCCTCTGGAAACACCATATATTTT
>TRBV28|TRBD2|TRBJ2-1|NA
CASSLQRPGLSEQFF
TGTGCCAGCAGTTTGCAAAGACCGGGACTAAGTGAGCAGTTCTTC